Listed here are 8 T cell receptor beta chains from one sample, sequenced in a study of response to subunit inactivated influenza vaccine. TCRdb reprocessed the RT-PCR reads via MiXCR and lists one record per CDR3 protein. The sample yields 650,000 to 800,000 distinct CDR3 sequences, about 15% seen once. The input for sequencing was PBMCs from blood, taken about 14 days before vaccination. The source of these receptors is a man aged 45-60 years who received an inactivated influenza vaccine.

This chain joins TRBV6-1 and TRBJ2-7; 7 bases are a match to TRBD1. The germline V gene encodes CDR1 MNHNS and CDR2 SASEGT. Unmatched junction bases numbered 14, after V lost 3 bases and J lost 6 bases. This CDR3 is built from 16 residues. This CDR3 is CASSEALTGRLSEQYF. In nucleotides, the CDR3 is TGTGCCAGCAGTGAGGCCCTGACAGGGCGCCTTAGCGAGCAGTACTTC.

This clonotype was detected only a few times. The chain uses TRBV5-1 and TRBJ2-7, with 9 bases fitting TRBD2. CDR1 and CDR2 from the germline V gene are SGHRS and YFSETQ. V shed 0 bases, J shed 6 bases, and the junction held 4 bases outside the gene matches. The CDR3 covers 14 residues. CDR3 sequence reads: CASSLAGLAVEQYF. CDR3 DNA sequence: TGCGCCAGCAGCTTGGCGGGACTAGCAGTCGAGCAGTACTTC.

Only a few counts were recorded for this clonotype. The chain is built from TRBV20-1 and TRBJ2-7; no firm D call. The CDR3 runs 12 residues. The V end lost 8 bases, the J end lost 0 bases, and 11 bases lay between the germline ends. Germline CDR1 reads DFQATT; CDR2 reads SNEGSKA (reference sequence). The CDR3: CSCGRISYEQYF. CDR3 bases: TGCAGTTGTGGCAGGATCTCCTACGAGCAGTACTTC.

This clonotype occurred many times. The gene calls are TRBV7-8 and TRBJ2-1, with TRBD1 matching 7 bases. The CDR3 consists of 14 residues. Trimming took 4 bases from V and 3 from J; bases not matched to a gene: 3. Germline values: CDR1 SGHVS, CDR2 FQNEAQ. The CDR3 spells CASSSRDSYNEQFF. The CDR3 nucleotides are TGTGCCAGCAGCTCCCGGGACAGCTACAATGAGCAGTTCTTC.

Ten or more counts support this clonotype. The chain employs TRBV29-1 and TRBJ1-2, with D maybe TRBD1 (6 bases). This CDR3 has 14 residues. Germline V CDR1 and CDR2: SQVTM, ANQGSEA. With 6 bases removed from V and 0 bases from J, the gap between germline ends came to 14 bases. The DNA for the CDR3 is TGCAGCGTCCCTTGGACAGCCTCTAACTATGGCTACACCTTC. This translates into CSVPWTASNYGYTF.

This clonotype has just one count. The CDR3 DNA reads as TGCGCCAGCAGACAGGGAAGGGATACGCAGTATTTT. Encoded protein: CASRQGRDTQYF. The chain joins TRBV5-1 to TRBJ2-3; the D gene is possibly TRBD1 (6 bases). CDR3 length: 12 amino acids. Germline V CDR1 and CDR2: SGHRS, YFSETQ. V dropped 5 bases and J dropped 6 bases, with 10 bases sitting between them.

The V call is TRBV25-1, the J call TRBJ2-5; 9 bases line up with TRBD1. Losses at the gene ends were 6 bases for V and 5 bases for J; bases not matched to a gene: 4. The CDR3 runs to 13 residues. The germline V gene encodes CDR1 MGHDK and CDR2 SYGVNS. CDR3 in DNA: TGTGCCAGCAGACAGGGGGCCCAGGAGACCCAGTACTTC. Translating it yields CASRQGAQETQYF. Combining the CDR3 with reference TRBV25-1 and TRBJ2-5 gives the whole variable domain EADIYQTPRYLVIGTGKKITLECSQTMGHDKMYWYQQDPGMELHLIHYSYGVNSTEKGDLSSESTVSRIRTEHFPLTLESARPSHTSQYLCASRQGAQETQYFGPGTRLLVL.

The CDR3 DNA follows: TGCAGTGCTACTCGGGGGGGCGAAGAGACCCAGTACTTC. Translated, it gives CSATRGGEETQYF. The chain has TRBV20-1 and TRBJ2-5, with 8 bases identical to TRBD2. Trimming took 4 bases from V and 3 from J; bases not matched to a gene: 4. Germline V CDR1 and CDR2: DFQATT, SNEGSKA (reference sequence). The CDR3 contains 13 residues.